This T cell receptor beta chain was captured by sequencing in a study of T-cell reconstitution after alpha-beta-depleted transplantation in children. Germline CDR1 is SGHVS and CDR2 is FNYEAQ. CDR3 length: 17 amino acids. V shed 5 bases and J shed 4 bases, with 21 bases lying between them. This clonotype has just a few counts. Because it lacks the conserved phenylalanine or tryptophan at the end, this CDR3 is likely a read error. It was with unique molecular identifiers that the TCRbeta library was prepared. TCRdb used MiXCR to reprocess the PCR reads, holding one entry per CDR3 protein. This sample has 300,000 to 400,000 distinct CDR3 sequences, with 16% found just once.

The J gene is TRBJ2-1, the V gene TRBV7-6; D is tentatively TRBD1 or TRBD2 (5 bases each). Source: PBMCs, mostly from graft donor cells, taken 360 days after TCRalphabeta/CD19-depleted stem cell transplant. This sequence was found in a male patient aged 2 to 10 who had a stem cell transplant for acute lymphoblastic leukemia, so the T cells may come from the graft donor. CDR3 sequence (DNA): TGTGCCAGCAGCCCCTACCTTTTCGGAGGACAATACAATGAGCAGTTCCTC. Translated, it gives CASSPYLFGGQYNEQFL.